This T cell receptor beta chain comes out of a study of patients and donors after allogeneic stem cell transplantation. Trimming shortened V by 1 base and J by 5 bases, and 9 bases separated the two germline ends. Germline CDR1 SQVTM, CDR2 ANQGSEA. The CDR3 consists of 12 residues. TCRdb reprocessed the RT-PCR reads with MiXCR, giving one entry per CDR3 protein. Of 150,000 to 250,000 distinct CDR3 sequences in the sample, 40% to 45% were seen once. This TCR derives from a human donor who was either an allogeneic HSCT recipient or a stem cell or donor lymphocyte infusion donor (not recorded which). It is not recorded whose cells these are; they may come from a transplant donor. The rearrangement links TRBV29-1 to TRBJ2-7; D tentatively fits TRBD1 or TRBD2 (5 bases each). Sequences were obtained from blood, either unsorted or a sorted T cell fraction (not recorded which). This CDR3 reads CSVEGDEDEQYF. As DNA, the CDR3 is TGCAGCGTTGAAGGGGACGAGGACGAGCAGTACTTC.